This TCR beta chain was sequenced for a study of blood T cell repertoires in COVID-19. About the study: The study drew acute and convalescent COVID-19 samples from the United States, Italy and Spain. PBMCs, B-cell-depleted T cells, or T cells provided the cDNA or gDNA that made up the material.

The germline CDR1 and CDR2 sequences are MNHEY and SVGEGT. V lost 5 bases, J lost 0 bases, and 18 bases lay in between. The CDR3 sequence is 17 residues long. The assay was immunoSEQ multiplex PCR, and TCRdb's table has in-frame clones only and misses some. Among about 440,000 clones listed, approximately 90% were seen once. The chain recombines TRBV6-2 or TRBV6-3 with TRBJ2-3, with D maybe TRBD2 (6 bases). Sample: peripheral blood. The clonotype originates from a woman in her forties or fifties with COVID-19, enrolled during active disease. Here the CDR3 DNA reads TGTGCCAGCAGTCCCCCGCGGCGGGGACCGAGCACAGATACGCAGTATTTT. This translates into CASSPPRRGPSTDTQYF.